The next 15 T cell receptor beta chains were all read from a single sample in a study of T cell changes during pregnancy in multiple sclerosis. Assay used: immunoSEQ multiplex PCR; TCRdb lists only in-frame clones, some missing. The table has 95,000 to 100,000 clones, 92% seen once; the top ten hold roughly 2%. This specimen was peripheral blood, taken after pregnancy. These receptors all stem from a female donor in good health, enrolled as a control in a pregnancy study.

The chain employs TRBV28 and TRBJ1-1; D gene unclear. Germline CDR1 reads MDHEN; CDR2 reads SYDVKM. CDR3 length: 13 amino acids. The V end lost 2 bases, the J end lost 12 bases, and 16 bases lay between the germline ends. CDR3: CASSLPATRRTFF. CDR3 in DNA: TGTGCCAGCAGTTTACCCGCAACCAGAAGAACTTTCTTT.

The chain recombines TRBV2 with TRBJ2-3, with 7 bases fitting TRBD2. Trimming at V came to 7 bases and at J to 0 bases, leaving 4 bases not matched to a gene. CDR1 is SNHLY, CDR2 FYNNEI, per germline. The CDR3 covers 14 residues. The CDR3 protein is CASNGRRSTDTQYF. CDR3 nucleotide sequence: TGTGCCAGCAACGGGAGGAGGAGCACAGATACGCAGTATTTT.

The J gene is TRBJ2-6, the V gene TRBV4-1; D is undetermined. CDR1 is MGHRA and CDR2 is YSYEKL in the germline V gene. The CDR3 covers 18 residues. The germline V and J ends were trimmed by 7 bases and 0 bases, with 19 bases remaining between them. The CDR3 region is CASKNVTILASGANVLTF. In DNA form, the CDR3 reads TGCGCCAGCAAAAATGTTACTATCCTCGCCTCTGGGGCCAACGTCCTGACTTTC.

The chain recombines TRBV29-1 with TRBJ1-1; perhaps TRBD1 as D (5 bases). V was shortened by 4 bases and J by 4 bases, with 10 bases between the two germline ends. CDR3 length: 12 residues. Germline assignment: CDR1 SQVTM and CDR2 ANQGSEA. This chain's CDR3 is CSVVGGATEAFF. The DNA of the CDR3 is TGCAGCGTTGTCGGAGGGGCCACTGAAGCTTTCTTT.

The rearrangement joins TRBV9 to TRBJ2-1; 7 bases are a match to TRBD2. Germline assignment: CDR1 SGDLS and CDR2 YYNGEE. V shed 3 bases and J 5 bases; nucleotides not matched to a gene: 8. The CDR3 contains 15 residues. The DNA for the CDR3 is TGTGCCAGCAGCGCTCTGGGCGGGGGAAACAATGAGCAGTTCTTC. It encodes CASSALGGGNNEQFF.

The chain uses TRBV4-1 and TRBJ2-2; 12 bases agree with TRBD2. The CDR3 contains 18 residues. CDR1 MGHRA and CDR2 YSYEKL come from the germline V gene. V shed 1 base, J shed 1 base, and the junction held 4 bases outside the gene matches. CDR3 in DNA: TGCGCCAGCAGCCAAGGAGGACTAGCGGGATGGAACACCGGGGAGCTGTTTTTT. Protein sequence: CASSQGGLAGWNTGELFF.

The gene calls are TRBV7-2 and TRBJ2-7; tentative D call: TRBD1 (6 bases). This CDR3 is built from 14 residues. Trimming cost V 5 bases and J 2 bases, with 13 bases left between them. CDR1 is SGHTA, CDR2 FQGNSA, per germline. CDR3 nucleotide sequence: TGTGCCAGCAGCCCCCGGGACATAACCTACGAGCAGTACTTC. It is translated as CASSPRDITYEQYF.

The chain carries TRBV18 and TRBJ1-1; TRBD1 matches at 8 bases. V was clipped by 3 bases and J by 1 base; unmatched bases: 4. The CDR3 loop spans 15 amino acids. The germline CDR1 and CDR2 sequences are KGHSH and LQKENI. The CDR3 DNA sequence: TGTGCCAGCTCACCGACGGGACAGGCGAACACTGAAGCTTTCTTT. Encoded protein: CASSPTGQANTEAFF. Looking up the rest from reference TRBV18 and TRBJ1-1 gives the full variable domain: NAGVMQNPRHLVRRRGQEARLRCSPMKGHSHVYWYRQLPEEGLKFMVYLQKENIIDESGMPKERFSAEFPKEGPSILRIQQVVRGDSAAYFCASSPTGQANTEAFFGQGTRLTVV.

The CDR3 nucleotides are TGCGCCAGCAGCGGGAGGGACAGGGGAGAGACTGAAGCTTTCTTT. Amino acids: CASSGRDRGETEAFF. The genes are TRBV5-1 and TRBJ1-1; TRBD1 matches 10 bases. The ends lost 4 bases at V and 5 bases at J; junction bases unmatched: 8. The germline V gene encodes CDR1 SGHRS and CDR2 YFSETQ. The CDR3 has 15 amino acids.

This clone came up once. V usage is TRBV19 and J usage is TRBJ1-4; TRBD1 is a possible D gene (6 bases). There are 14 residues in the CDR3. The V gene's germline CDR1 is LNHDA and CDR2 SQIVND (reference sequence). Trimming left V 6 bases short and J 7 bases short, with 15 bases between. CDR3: CASRRQDPFEKLFF. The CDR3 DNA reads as TGTGCCAGTAGAAGACAGGACCCTTTTGAAAAACTGTTTTTT. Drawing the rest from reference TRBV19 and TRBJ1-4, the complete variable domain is DGGITQSPKYLFRKEGQNVTLSCEQNLNHDAMYWYRQDPGQGLRLIYYSQIVNDFQKGDIAEGYSVSREKKESFPLTVTSAQKNPTAFYLCASRRQDPFEKLFFGSGTQLSVL.

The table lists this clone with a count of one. CDR3 nucleotides: TGTGCCAGCAGCCCCCCCGATGGACAGCGGGGAAACAATGAGCAGTTCTTC. Amino acid sequence: CASSPPDGQRGNNEQFF. J is TRBJ2-1 and V is TRBV25-1; possible D gene TRBD2, 7 bases. The V and J ends lost 6 bases and 5 bases respectively, with 23 bases between them. The germline gives CDR1 MGHDK, CDR2 SYGVNS. The CDR3 is made up of 17 amino acids.

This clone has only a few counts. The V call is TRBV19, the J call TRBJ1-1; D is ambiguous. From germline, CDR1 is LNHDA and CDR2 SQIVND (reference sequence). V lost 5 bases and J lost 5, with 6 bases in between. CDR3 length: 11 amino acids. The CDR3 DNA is TGTGCCAGTAGTTTCTATACTGAAGCTTTCTTT. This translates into CASSFYTEAFF.

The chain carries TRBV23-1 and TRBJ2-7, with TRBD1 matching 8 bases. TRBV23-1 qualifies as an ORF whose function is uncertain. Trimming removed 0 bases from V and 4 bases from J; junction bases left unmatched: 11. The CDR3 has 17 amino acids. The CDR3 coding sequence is TGCGCCAGCAGTCAATCGGGGACAGGTCAAGAATGGTACGAGCAGTACTTC. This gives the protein CASSQSGTGQEWYEQYF.

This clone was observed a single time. CDR3 amino acids: CASRDEAHIGELFF. CDR3 nucleotide sequence: TGTGCCAGTCGCGACGAGGCTCACATCGGGGAGCTGTTTTTT. The chain has TRBV5-6 and TRBJ2-2; D not certain. The CDR3 runs to 14 residues. The germline gives CDR1 SGHDT, CDR2 YYEEEE. V lost 8 bases and J 7 bases, leaving 18 bases between the germline ends.

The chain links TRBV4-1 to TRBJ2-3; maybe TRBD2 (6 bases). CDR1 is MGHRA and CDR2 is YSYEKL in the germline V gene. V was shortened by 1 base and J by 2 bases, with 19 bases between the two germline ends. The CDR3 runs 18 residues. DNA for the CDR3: TGCGCCAGCAGCCAAGCCGGGGCGATGAGGACTAACACAGATACGCAGTATTTT. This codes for CASSQAGAMRTNTDTQYF.